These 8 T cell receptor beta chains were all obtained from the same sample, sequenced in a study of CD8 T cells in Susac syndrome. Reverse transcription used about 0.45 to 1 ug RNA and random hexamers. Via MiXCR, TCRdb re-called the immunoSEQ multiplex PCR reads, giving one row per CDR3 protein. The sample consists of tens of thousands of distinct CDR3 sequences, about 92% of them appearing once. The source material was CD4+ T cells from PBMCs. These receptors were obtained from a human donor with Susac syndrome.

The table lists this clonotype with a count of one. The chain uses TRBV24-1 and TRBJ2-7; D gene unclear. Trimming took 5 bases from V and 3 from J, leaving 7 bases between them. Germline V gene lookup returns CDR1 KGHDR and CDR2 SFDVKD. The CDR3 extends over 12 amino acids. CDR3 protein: CATSGDNYEQYF. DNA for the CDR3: TGTGCCACCAGTGGTGACAACTACGAGCAGTACTTC.

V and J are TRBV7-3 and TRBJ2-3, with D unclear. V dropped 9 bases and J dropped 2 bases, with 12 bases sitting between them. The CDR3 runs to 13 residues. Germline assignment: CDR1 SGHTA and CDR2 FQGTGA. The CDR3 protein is CASGPVDTDTQYF. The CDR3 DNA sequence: TGTGCCAGTGGGCCTGTCGACACAGATACGCAGTATTTT.

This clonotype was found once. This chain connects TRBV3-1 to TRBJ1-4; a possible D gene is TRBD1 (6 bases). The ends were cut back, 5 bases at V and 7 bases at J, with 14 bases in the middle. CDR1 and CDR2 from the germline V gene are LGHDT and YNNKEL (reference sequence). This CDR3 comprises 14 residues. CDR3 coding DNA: TGTGCCAGCAGCAACAGGGCGGCGAGTGAAAAACTGTTTTTT. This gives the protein CASSNRAASEKLFF.

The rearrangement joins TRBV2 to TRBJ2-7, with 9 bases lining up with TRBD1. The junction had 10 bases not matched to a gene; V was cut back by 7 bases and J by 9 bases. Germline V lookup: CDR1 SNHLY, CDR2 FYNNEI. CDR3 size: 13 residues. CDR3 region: CASNRDRASGQYF. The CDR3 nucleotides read TGTGCCAGCAACCGGGACAGGGCCTCCGGGCAGTACTTC.

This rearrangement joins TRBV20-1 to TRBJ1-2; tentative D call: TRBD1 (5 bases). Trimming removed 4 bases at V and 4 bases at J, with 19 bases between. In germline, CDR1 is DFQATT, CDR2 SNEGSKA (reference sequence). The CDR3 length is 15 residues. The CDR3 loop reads CSAIPGRPRGYGYTF. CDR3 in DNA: TGCAGTGCTATCCCAGGGAGGCCCCGAGGCTATGGCTACACCTTC.

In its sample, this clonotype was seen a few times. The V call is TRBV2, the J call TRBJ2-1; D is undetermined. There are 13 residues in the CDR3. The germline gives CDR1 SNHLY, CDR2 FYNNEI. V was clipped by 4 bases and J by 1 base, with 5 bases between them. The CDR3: CASSGVSYNEQFF. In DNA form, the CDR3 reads TGTGCCAGCAGTGGGGTTTCCTACAATGAGCAGTTCTTC.

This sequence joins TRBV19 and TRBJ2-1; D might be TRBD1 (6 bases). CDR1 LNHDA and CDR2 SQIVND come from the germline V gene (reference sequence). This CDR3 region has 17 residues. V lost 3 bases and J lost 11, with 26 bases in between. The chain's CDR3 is CASSIDSQGQTTMKQFF. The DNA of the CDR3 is TGTGCCAGTAGTATTGATTCCCAGGGGCAAACTACAATGAAGCAGTTCTTC.

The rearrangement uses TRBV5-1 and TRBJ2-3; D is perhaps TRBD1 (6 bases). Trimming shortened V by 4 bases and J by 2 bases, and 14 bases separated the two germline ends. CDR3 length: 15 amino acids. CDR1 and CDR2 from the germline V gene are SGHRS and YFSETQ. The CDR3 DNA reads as TGCGCCAGCAGCCAGGGACAAATTCTCACAGATACGCAGTATTTT. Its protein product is CASSQGQILTDTQYF. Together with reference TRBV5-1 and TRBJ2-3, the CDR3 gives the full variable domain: KAGVTQTPRYLIKTRGQQVTLSCSPISGHRSVSWYQQTPGQGLQFLFEYFSETQRNKGNFPGRFSGRQFSNSRSEMNVSTLELGDSALYLCASSQGQILTDTQYFGPGTRLTVL.